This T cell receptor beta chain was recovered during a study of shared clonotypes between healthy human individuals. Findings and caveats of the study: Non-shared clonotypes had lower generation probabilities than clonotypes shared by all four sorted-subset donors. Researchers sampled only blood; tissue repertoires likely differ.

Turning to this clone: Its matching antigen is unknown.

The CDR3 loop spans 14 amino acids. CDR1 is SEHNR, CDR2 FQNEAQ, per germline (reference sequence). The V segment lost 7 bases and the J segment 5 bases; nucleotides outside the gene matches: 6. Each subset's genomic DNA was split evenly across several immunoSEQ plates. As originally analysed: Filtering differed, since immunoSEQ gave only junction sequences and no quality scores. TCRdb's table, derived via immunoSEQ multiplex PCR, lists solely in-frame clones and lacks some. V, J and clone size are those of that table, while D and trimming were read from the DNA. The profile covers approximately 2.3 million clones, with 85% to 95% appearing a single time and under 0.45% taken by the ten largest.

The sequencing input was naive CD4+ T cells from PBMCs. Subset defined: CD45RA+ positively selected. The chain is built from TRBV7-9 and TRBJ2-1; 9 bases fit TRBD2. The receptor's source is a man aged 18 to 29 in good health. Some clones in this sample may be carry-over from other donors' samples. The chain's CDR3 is CASTLAGSNNEQFF. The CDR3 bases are TGTGCCAGCACCCTAGCGGGATCGAACAATGAGCAGTTCTTC.